The rows below give T cell receptor beta chains drawn from one sample of a study of OX40 agonist ivuxolimab in advanced cancers. Repertoires were generated with immunoSEQ multiplex PCR, while TCRdb's copy carries only in-frame clones and drops some. This sample has roughly 80,000 clones; over 65% occur once, and the top ten carry roughly 2.7%. The sequences come from CD4+ or CD8+ T cells sorted from blood, collected in a trial of the OX40 agonist ivuxolimab. The receptors come from an adult with an advanced solid tumor such as melanoma, head and neck, liver or kidney cancer. Each CDR3 is given with its conserved first and last residue. Each record gives: CDR3 protein, CDR3 DNA, D gene, clone size, J gene, V gene. The D gene is left open where the match is weak. Part of the rows lack a size; the others show once, few, many or a class for expanded clones.

CASSNGGALGTQYF,TGTGCCAGCAGCAATGGGGGGGCCCTGGGGACCCAGTACTTC,NA,NA,TRBJ2-5,TRBV7-2
CASSQQRGLYSPLHF,TGTGCCAGCAGTCAACAGCGCGGGTTGTATTCACCCCTCCACTTT,NA,NA,TRBJ1-6,TRBV5-8
CASSLQGGVSYGYTF,TGTGCCAGCAGTTTACAGGGAGGAGTTTCGTATGGCTACACCTTC,NA,NA,TRBJ1-2,TRBV27
CASSSTVNYGYTF,TGTGCCAGCAGTTCAACAGTTAACTATGGCTACACCTTC,NA,NA,TRBJ1-2,TRBV28
CASSQDAGITLHF,TGTGCCAGCAGCCAAGATGCGGGGATAACCCTCCACTTT,NA,NA,TRBJ1-6,TRBV14
CASSHREGSPLHF,TGTGCCAGCAGCCACAGGGAAGGTTCACCCCTCCACTTT,NA,NA,TRBJ1-6,TRBV7-3
CASSETYRSGGSTLDNEQFF,TGTGCCAGCAGTGAAACTTATAGGAGCGGGGGGTCTACCCTTGACAATGAGCAGTTCTTC,TRBD2,once,TRBJ2-1,TRBV6-1
CASSYAGTSEKLFF,TGCGCCAGCAGCTACGCCGGGACATCGGAAAAACTGTTTTTT,NA,NA,TRBJ1-4,TRBV5-1
CSVSGFSDTQYF,TGCAGCGTCTCAGGGTTTTCGGATACGCAGTATTTT,NA,NA,TRBJ2-3,TRBV29-1
CASSEGDSQPQHF,TGTGCCAGCAGTGAAGGGGACAGTCAGCCCCAGCATTTT,TRBD1,NA,TRBJ1-5,TRBV6-1
CASSSPRDSLNTEAFF,TGTGCCAGCAGCTCCCCCCGGGACAGCCTGAACACTGAAGCTTTCTTT,TRBD1,few,TRBJ1-1,TRBV5-4
CASSADRGDTIYF,TGTGCCAGCAGCGCGGACAGGGGAGACACCATATATTTT,TRBD1,few,TRBJ1-3,TRBV7-7
CASTISAPHTDTQYF,TGTGCCAGCACCATAAGCGCCCCTCACACAGATACGCAGTATTTT,NA,NA,TRBJ2-3,TRBV7-8
CASSRTEHNTEAFF,TGTGCCAGCAGTCGGACAGAGCATAACACTGAAGCTTTCTTT,NA,NA,TRBJ1-1,TRBV6-5
CASRSGMDTEAFF,TGTGCCAGCAGGTCAGGTATGGACACTGAAGCTTTCTTT,NA,once,TRBJ1-1,TRBV7-3
CASSYSTGRSYEQYF,TGTGCCAGCAGTTACTCGACTGGGCGATCCTACGAGCAGTACTTC,NA,NA,TRBJ2-7,TRBV6-5
CAWRVEDGSYGYTF,TGTGCCTGGAGGGTAGAAGACGGGAGTTATGGCTACACCTTC,NA,few,TRBJ1-2,TRBV30
CASSLCTEQLCTDTQYF,TGTGCCAGCAGCTTATGCACAGAACAACTTTGCACAGATACGCAGTATTTT,NA,NA,TRBJ2-3,TRBV11-3
CASSESKLAGGFEQFF,TGCGCCAGCAGTGAGTCTAAGCTAGCGGGGGGGTTTGAGCAGTTCTTC,TRBD2,NA,TRBJ2-1,TRBV10-1
CASSRTSLDTGELFF,TGTGCCAGCAGTCGGACTAGCCTGGACACCGGGGAGCTGTTTTTT,TRBD2,NA,TRBJ2-2,TRBV4-2
CASSFTRGGYIEQYF,TGTGCCAGCAGCTTTACCCGGGGAGGTTATATCGAGCAGTACTTC,NA,NA,TRBJ2-7,TRBV7-9
CASSITANEQYF,TGTGCCAGCAGTATTACGGCAAACGAGCAGTACTTC,NA,NA,TRBJ2-7,TRBV6-5
CASSSLPGQGSYEQYF,TGTGCCAGCAGCTCACTTCCGGGACAGGGCTCCTACGAGCAGTACTTC,TRBD1,NA,TRBJ2-7,TRBV7-3
CASSQAPGQGELFF,TGTGCCAGCAGCCAAGCCCCGGGGCAGGGGGAGCTGTTTTTT,NA,NA,TRBJ2-2,TRBV14
CARRYAPRDYGYTF,TGTGCCAGAAGGTACGCTCCGCGCGACTATGGCTACACCTTC,NA,NA,TRBJ1-2,TRBV5-3
CASSPTGDSRYYGYTF,TGTGCCAGCAGCCCTACAGGGGATTCACGATACTATGGCTACACCTTC,TRBD1,NA,TRBJ1-2,TRBV7-6
CASSISGYGVSGYTF,TGTGCCAGTAGTATCTCGGGATATGGGGTTTCTGGCTACACCTTC,NA,NA,TRBJ1-2,TRBV19
CASSFWTSGGEKTQYF,TGTGCCAGCAGCTTCTGGACTAGCGGGGGGGAAAAGACCCAGTACTTC,TRBD2,NA,TRBJ2-5,TRBV7-6
CASSPLPSLGGGETQYF,TGTGCCAGCAGCCCTTTACCAAGCTTGGGGGGCGGGGAGACCCAGTACTTC,NA,few,TRBJ2-5,TRBV9
CASSPRAYTDTQYF,TGTGCCAGCAGCCCCAGGGCTTACACAGATACGCAGTATTTT,NA,NA,TRBJ2-3,TRBV5-4
CASKRGRGDSPLHF,TGTGCCAGCAAACGCGGCAGGGGGGATTCACCCCTCCACTTT,TRBD1,NA,TRBJ1-6,TRBV5-4
CASTAARDEQFF,TGTGCCAGCACTGCAGCCCGGGATGAGCAGTTCTTC,NA,NA,TRBJ2-1,TRBV27
CASSLAGGQWTF,TGTGCCAGCAGCTTGGCCGGTGGGCAGTGGACGTTC,NA,NA,TRBJ2-7,TRBV5-5
CASSLTSTDTQYF,TGTGCCAGCAGCTTAACTAGCACAGATACGCAGTATTTT,NA,NA,TRBJ2-3,TRBV11-1
CASSLVGGGLQETQYF,TGCGCCAGCAGCTTGGTTGGCGGGGGACTCCAAGAGACCCAGTACTTC,TRBD2,NA,TRBJ2-5,TRBV5-1
CASNKGDQETQYF,TGTGCCAGCAACAAGGGGGACCAAGAGACCCAGTACTTC,NA,NA,TRBJ2-5,TRBV11-1
CASSLDSRTGQETQYF,TGTGCCAGCAGCTTAGATAGCCGGACAGGTCAAGAGACCCAGTACTTC,TRBD1,NA,TRBJ2-5,TRBV11-2
CASSGTGKGDNEQFF,TGTGCCAGCAGCGGGACAGGGAAGGGTGACAATGAGCAGTTCTTC,TRBD1,NA,TRBJ2-1,TRBV7-9
CASSLDLPSYTEAFF,TGTGCCAGCAGCTTAGATCTGCCATCTTACACTGAAGCTTTCTTT,NA,NA,TRBJ1-1,TRBV11-2
CASSHPTGRSATNEKLFF,TGCGCCAGCAGCCACCCTACCGGGCGTAGTGCAACTAATGAAAAACTGTTTTTT,NA,once,TRBJ1-4,TRBV4-1
CASGLKSSNQPQHF,TGTGCTAGTGGTTTGAAGTCCAGCAATCAGCCCCAGCATTTT,NA,NA,TRBJ1-5,TRBV12-5
CASSLPSGQSNTGELFF,TGTGCCAGCAGCCTACCATCGGGACAGTCGAACACCGGGGAGCTGTTTTTT,TRBD1,NA,TRBJ2-2,TRBV7-8
CASSPTTGTDEQFF,TGTGCCAGCAGCCCAACGACAGGTACCGATGAGCAGTTCTTC,NA,NA,TRBJ2-1,TRBV7-9
CASSIEGTANQPQHF,TGTGCCAGTAGTATAGAGGGGACAGCCAATCAGCCCCAGCATTTT,TRBD1,NA,TRBJ1-5,TRBV19
CASSLWGRTGDGELFF,TGTGCCAGCAGCTTGTGGGGGCGGACAGGGGACGGGGAGCTGTTTTTT,TRBD1,once,TRBJ2-2,TRBV5-4
CASSSQGAPGYTF,TGTGCCAGCAGTTCACAGGGGGCGCCAGGCTACACCTTC,TRBD1,NA,TRBJ1-2,TRBV7-2
CASSVEGQAYGYTF,TGTGCCAGCAGCGTGGAGGGACAGGCCTATGGCTACACCTTC,TRBD1,NA,TRBJ1-2,TRBV6-1
CASSADPSTDTQYF,TGTGCCAGCAGTGCGGACCCGAGCACAGATACGCAGTATTTT,NA,NA,TRBJ2-3,TRBV6-1
CASSSAVIRTYGYTF,TGTGCCAGCAGCTCCGCAGTGATACGGACCTATGGCTACACCTTC,NA,NA,TRBJ1-2,TRBV7-9